Shown below are 5 T cell receptor beta chains from a single sample sequenced in a study of blood T cells in healthy people across ages. Sample-barcoded 5' priming and a J-beta primer mix drove a second PCR of roughly 7 to 11 cycles. Each CDR3 protein is one row after TCRdb ran MiXCR on the 5' RACE reads. Of about 770,000 distinct CDR3 sequences in the sample, approximately 44% were seen once. The specimen sequenced was blood. The origin of the receptors is a man aged 60-69 years in good health.

The genes are TRBV20-1 and TRBJ2-3; D could derive from TRBD1 or TRBD2 (7 bases each). Trimming left V 1 base short and J 2 bases short, with 13 bases between. Germline CDR1 is DFQATT and CDR2 is SNEGSKA (reference sequence). The CDR3 has 15 residues. The CDR3 spells CSARVRGGATDTQYF. The CDR3, as DNA: TGCAGTGCTAGAGTCAGGGGGGGGGCCACAGATACGCAGTATTTT.

V and J are TRBV20-1 and TRBJ2-5, with 9 nucleotides matching TRBD1. The J call could be wrong; TRBJ2-7 is a better fit for the DNA end. Germline assignment: CDR1 DFQATT and CDR2 SNEGSKA (reference sequence). This CDR3 has 15 residues. CDR3 region: CSATGQGKSRYEQYF. CDR3 nucleotides: TGCAGTGCTACAGGACAGGGGAAAAGTCGCTACGAGCAGTACTTC.

This chain joins TRBV20-1 and TRBJ2-5; TRBD2 matches 13 bases. V lost 0 bases to trimming and J lost 3 bases; unmatched junction nucleotides: 7. Per germline, CDR1 DFQATT and CDR2 SNEGSKA (reference sequence). The CDR3 totals 17 residues. The CDR3 DNA reads as TGCAGTGCTAGAGATGTTGGGACTAGCGGGAAGAAAGAGACCCAGTACTTC. It specifies CSARDVGTSGKKETQYF.

This sequence joins TRBV7-2 and TRBJ2-1; D is possibly TRBD1 (5 bases). The CDR3 is 13 amino acids. Germline loops: CDR1 SGHTA, CDR2 FQGNSA. V was shortened by 3 bases and J by 6 bases, with 9 bases between the two germline ends. The CDR3 protein is CASSFRTLNEQFF. The CDR3 nucleotides read TGTGCCAGCAGCTTCCGGACACTCAATGAGCAGTTCTTC.

This chain uses TRBV5-5 with TRBJ2-4; possible D gene TRBD1, 5 bases. CDR1 SGHKS and CDR2 YYEKEE come from the germline V gene (reference sequence). With 2 bases removed from V and 8 bases from J, the gap between germline ends came to 14 bases. The CDR3 length is 14 residues. CDR3 loop: CASSLGSGMDIQYF. The CDR3 DNA sequence: TGTGCCAGCAGCTTAGGGTCAGGGATGGACATTCAGTACTTC.